A selection of T cell receptor beta chains follows, all from one sample in a study of T cell changes during pregnancy in multiple sclerosis. The repertoire was sequenced with immunoSEQ multiplex PCR; TCRdb's copy has only in-frame clones and lacks some. The top ten hold about 5.8% of the sample, which has about 71,000 clones, 91% seen once. Sequenced here: CD8+ T cells from peripheral blood mononuclear cells, sampled before pregnancy. The source is a female donor with multiple sclerosis, enrolled in a pregnancy study. Each CDR3 is given with its conserved first and last residue. Each record gives: V gene, D gene, J gene, clone size, CDR3 DNA, CDR3 protein. The D gene is left open where the match is weak. Clone size is stated in some rows and not others, as once, few, many or a class when expanded.

TRBV20-1,NA,TRBJ2-3,NA,TGCAGTGCTAGACCCTTAGATACGCAGTATTTT,CSARPLDTQYF
TRBV6-5,TRBD2,TRBJ2-1,NA,TGTGCCAGCAGTTACCTAGCGGGGGCGTACAATGAGCAGTTCTTC,CASSYLAGAYNEQFF
TRBV29-1,TRBD1,TRBJ1-2,NA,TGCAGCGTTGAAGAGACAGGGGTCGGCTACACCTTC,CSVEETGVGYTF
TRBV27,NA,TRBJ2-5,NA,TGTGCCAGCAGTTTGTCCGTTTTAGAGACCCAGTACTTC,CASSLSVLETQYF
TRBV27,TRBD1,TRBJ2-7,NA,TGTGCCAGCTCTACAGGGGGCTACGAGCAGTACTTC,CASSTGGYEQYF
TRBV5-1,NA,TRBJ1-2,NA,TGCGCCAGCAGCCCGGGGAGCCCTAACTATGGCTACACCTTC,CASSPGSPNYGYTF
TRBV5-1,NA,TRBJ2-4,NA,TGCGCCAGCAGCTTGGCTGGGGCCGCCATTCAGTACTTC,CASSLAGAAIQYF
TRBV27,TRBD1,TRBJ2-7,NA,TGTGCCAGCAGTCCGACAGGGGGAGTCGGCGAGCAGTACTTC,CASSPTGGVGEQYF
TRBV6-1,NA,TRBJ1-1,NA,TGTGCCAGCAGTGATGGGGGGGTTGAAGCTTTCTTT,CASSDGGVEAFF
TRBV27,TRBD2,TRBJ2-1,NA,TGTGCCAGCAGTTCGGGGACTAGCGGGGGGCCCGATGAGCAGTTCTTC,CASSSGTSGGPDEQFF
TRBV19,NA,TRBJ1-5,NA,TGTGCCAGTACCGGGTCGTTGAATCAGCCCCAGCATTTT,CASTGSLNQPQHF
TRBV5-8,NA,TRBJ1-4,NA,TGTGCCAGCAGCGAGGGACAAAAGCAAGGTGAAAAACTGTTTTTT,CASSEGQKQGEKLFF
TRBV7-3,TRBD2,TRBJ2-5,once,TGTGCCAGCAGCTATTTGGGATCGGGGGGAGAGACCCAGTACTTC,CASSYLGSGGETQYF
TRBV9,NA,TRBJ2-1,NA,TGTGCCAGCCGCGGGGAGGCCTACAATGAGCAGTTCTTC,CASRGEAYNEQFF
TRBV12-2,NA,TRBJ2-3,NA,TGTGCAAGTCGCCCCCCCGGTTCAGGTACGCAGTATTTT,CASRPPGSGTQYF
TRBV5-1,NA,TRBJ1-2,few,TGCGCCAGCAGGGACAATCATGGCTACACCTTC,CASRDNHGYTF
TRBV4-2,TRBD2,TRBJ2-1,NA,TGTGCCAGCAGCCAAGATCGGACTAGTTTCAATGAGCAGTTCTTC,CASSQDRTSFNEQFF
TRBV5-1,NA,TRBJ1-4,NA,TGCGCCAGCAGCTTGTTTGTAGGGGAGGAAGAAAAACTGTTTTTT,CASSLFVGEEEKLFF
TRBV18,NA,TRBJ2-7,once,TGTGCCAGCTCACCAACTGACAGCTACGAGCAGTACTTC,CASSPTDSYEQYF
TRBV5-1,TRBD1,TRBJ1-1,NA,TGCGCCAGCAGCTCGGCGCACGGACAGGGGGTATTTGGGGAAGCTTTCTTT,CASSSAHGQGVFGEAFF
TRBV7-3,NA,TRBJ2-3,NA,TGTGCCAGCAGCTGGTCTCTGGCAAGCACAGATACGCAGTATTTT,CASSWSLASTDTQYF
TRBV2,TRBD2,TRBJ2-3,NA,TGTGCCAGGGAAACACTAGCGGGGGTTGGCACAGATACGCAGTATTTT,CARETLAGVGTDTQYF
TRBV15,NA,TRBJ2-5,once,TGTGCCACCAGCTTAGGGGACCAAGAGACCCAGTACTTC,CATSLGDQETQYF
TRBV6-6,TRBD1,TRBJ1-2,NA,TGTGCCAGCAGTTACTTTGAGGCAGGGGGCCACTATGGCTACACCTTC,CASSYFEAGGHYGYTF
TRBV5-6,TRBD2,TRBJ2-7,NA,TGTGCCAGCAGCTTTGGGACTAGCCCATCCTTC,CASSFGTSPSF
TRBV20-1,NA,TRBJ2-1,NA,TGCAGTGCGCGGGCCGGGGAGCAGTTCTTC,CSARAGEQFF
TRBV6-5,NA,TRBJ1-2,once,TGTGCCAGCAGTTACTCCGCGACAGATTATGGCTACACCTTC,CASSYSATDYGYTF
TRBV19,NA,TRBJ1-5,NA,TGTGCCAGTAGTTCAGGGGCCGGCAATCAGCCCCAGCATTTT,CASSSGAGNQPQHF
TRBV4-1,NA,TRBJ2-7,NA,TGCGCCAGCAGCCAAGATGGTATGACGGGAAGCTCCTACGAGCAGTACTTC,CASSQDGMTGSSYEQYF
TRBV6-1,NA,TRBJ1-6,NA,TGTGCCAGCAGTGAATTGGAACAGGAAGTATCAAATTCACCCCTCCACTTT,CASSELEQEVSNSPLHF
TRBV2,NA,TRBJ2-1,NA,TGTGCCAGCAGTGATGAGCGGACGCCCTACAATGAGCAGTTCTTC,CASSDERTPYNEQFF